Reported below is one T cell receptor beta chain. What it binds is not known. These data belong to a study of shared clonotypes between healthy human individuals. Study outcomes and limitations: Non-shared clonotypes were found to have lower generation probabilities than the clonotypes that were shared by all four of the sorted-subset donors. Naive subsets generally exceeded memory subsets in estimated richness.

Profiled with immunoSEQ multiplex PCR; TCRdb holds only in-frame clones, not every one. The sample holds 2.5 million or so clones, approximately 92% seen once. The CDR3 consists of 15 residues. Trimming left V 11 bases short and J 5 bases short, with 21 bases between. The germline V gene encodes CDR1 SEHNR and CDR2 FQNEAQ (reference sequence). The source of this sequence is a man between 18 and 29 years old in good health. The rearrangement joins TRBV7-9 to TRBJ2-2; possible D gene TRBD1, 6 bases. The sequencing sample was made of naive CD4+ T cells sorted from blood. Subset in this sample: CD45RA+ positively selected. The CDR3 here is CACTGTPGRTGELFF. The CDR3 DNA reads as TGTGCCTGCACAGGGACGCCCGGCCGTACCGGGGAGCTGTTTTTT.